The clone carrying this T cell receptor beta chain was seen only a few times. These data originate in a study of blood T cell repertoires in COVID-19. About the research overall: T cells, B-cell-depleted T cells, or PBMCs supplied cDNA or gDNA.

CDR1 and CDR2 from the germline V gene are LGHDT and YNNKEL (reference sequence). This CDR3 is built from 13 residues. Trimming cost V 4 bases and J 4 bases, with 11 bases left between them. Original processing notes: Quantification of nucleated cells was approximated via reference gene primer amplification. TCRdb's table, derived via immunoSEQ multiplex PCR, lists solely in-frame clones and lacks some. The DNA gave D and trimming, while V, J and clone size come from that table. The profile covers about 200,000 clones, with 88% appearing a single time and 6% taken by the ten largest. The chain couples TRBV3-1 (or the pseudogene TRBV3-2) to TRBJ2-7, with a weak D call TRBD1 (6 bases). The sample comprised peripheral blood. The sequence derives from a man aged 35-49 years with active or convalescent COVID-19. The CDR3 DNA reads TGTGCCAGCAGCCGACAGGACCATTACGAGCAGTACTTC. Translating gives CASSRQDHYEQYF.